This record covers a single TCR beta chain. The entry originates in a study of CD8+ T cells in alopecia areata. The ends were cut back, 0 bases at V and 4 bases at J, with 10 bases in the middle. The CDR3 spans 14 residues. Germline CDR1 is SGDLS and CDR2 is YYNGEE. cDNA serving as the sequencing template came from extracted, reverse transcribed RNA. TCRdb keeps only in-frame clones here, not all; method: immunoSEQ multiplex PCR. The repertoire holds over 95,000 clones, with less than 60% as singletons. Regarding treatment: oral pan-JAK inhibitor, 5-10 mg twice daily. The sample in question was CD4+ T cells sorted from blood, obtained at week 24, from a patient treated with tofacitinib. V usage is TRBV9 and J usage is TRBJ1-2; D uncertain. This clonotype originated in a human donor with alopecia areata. The DNA for the CDR3 is TGTGCCAGCAGCGTAGCTGGGTCTGCCTATGGCTACACCTTC. Its protein product is CASSVAGSAYGYTF.